This T cell receptor beta chain was identified during a study of shared clonotypes between healthy human individuals. Study-wide background: There were three CD4 naive, three CD4 memory, two CD8 naive and one CD8 memory plates per donor.

Germline CDR1 SGHVS, CDR2 FQNEAQ. The junction had 7 bases not matched to a gene; V was cut back by 3 bases and J by 3 bases. The CDR3 is made up of 16 amino acids. As regards this clone: As yet, its antigen is unknown.

Data came from immunoSEQ multiplex PCR; TCRdb stores just in-frame clones and leaves some out. The sample records hundreds of thousands of clones, around 95% being singletons. Study results and limitations: Naive subsets tended to show greater estimated richness than memory subsets. About 5% of naive CD4 clonotypes were common to a handful of donors.

Positive CCR7 selection of CD45RO-negative cells yielded the naive CD8 cells, and terminally differentiated effector memory CD45RA+ cells were excluded. This chain connects TRBV7-8 to TRBJ1-4, with 7 bases matching TRBD1. This TCR derives from a woman under 40 in good health. Sequencing was performed on naive CD8+ T cells sorted from blood. The CDR3 DNA reads as TGTGCCAGCAGCTTTACTTGGACAGGATCTAATGAAAAACTGTTTTTT. Translating gives CASSFTWTGSNEKLFF.